These 8 T cell receptor beta chains were all obtained from the same sample, sequenced in a study of cytomegalovirus exposure and HLA in healthy donors. This table comes from immunoSEQ multiplex PCR, and its TCRdb copy is limited to in-frame clones, with some not included. The sample carries about 140,000 clones, 80% to 90% recorded once. Material for sequencing was PBMCs. Every receptor here comes from a woman under 30 in good health and CMV-seropositive.

The chain joins TRBV5-1 to TRBJ2-7; 7 nucleotides agree with TRBD2. CDR1 is SGHRS and CDR2 is YFSETQ in the germline V gene. The CDR3 runs to 14 residues. V trimming: 6 bases; J trimming: 3 bases; junction bases outside the gene matches: 9. The CDR3 region has the DNA TGCGCCAGCATGCCGGGAGGAAACGTCTACGAGCAGTACTTC. It codes for CASMPGGNVYEQYF.

This chain uses TRBV27 with TRBJ2-3, with D possibly being TRBD1 (7 bases). This CDR3 spans 14 amino acids. V shed 5 bases and J shed 6 bases, with 15 bases lying between them. Germline V gene data show CDR1 as MNHEY and CDR2 as SMNVEV (reference sequence). This chain's CDR3 is CASSPRTGGDTQYF. In DNA, the CDR3 is TGTGCCAGCAGTCCCCGGACAGGAGGGGATACGCAGTATTTT.

The DNA of the CDR3 is TGTGCCAGCAGCCCATTGACTAGCGGAGACCAAGAGACCCAGTACTTC. Amino acids: CASSPLTSGDQETQYF. This chain links TRBV13 with TRBJ2-5; 9 bases align to TRBD2. Germline V gives CDR1 PRHDT, CDR2 FYEKMQ (reference sequence). The CDR3 runs 16 residues. Losses at the gene ends were 5 bases for V and 0 bases for J; bases not matched to a gene: 7.

The J gene is TRBJ1-5, the V gene TRBV28; D gene ambiguous. Per the germline V gene, CDR1 is MDHEN and CDR2 is SYDVKM. The V gene lost 3 bases and the J gene lost 7 bases, with 10 bases spanning the gap. This CDR3 is 13 amino acids long. CDR3 DNA sequence: TGTGCCAGCAGTTTGGCACCTTGGCAGCCCCAGCATTTT. This codes for CASSLAPWQPQHF.

This clone was counted once. Other DNA sequences within the sample encode an identical CDR3. V usage is TRBV9 and J usage is TRBJ1-1; no firm D call. CDR1 is SGDLS, CDR2 YYNGEE, per germline. V lost 0 bases to trimming and J lost 0 bases, with 3 bases between them. The CDR3 has 13 residues. CDR3 sequence reads: CASSVAVNTEAFF. The CDR3 DNA follows: TGTGCCAGCAGCGTAGCCGTGAACACTGAAGCTTTCTTT.

This chain links TRBV27 with TRBJ1-4; no clear D. This CDR3 has 13 amino acids. Deletions cut 3 bases from V and 7 bases from J, with 9 bases between. Germline-derived CDR1 and CDR2 are MNHEY and SMNVEV (reference sequence). CDR3 loop: CASSFYEGEKLFF. The CDR3 nucleotides read TGTGCCAGCAGTTTTTATGAGGGTGAAAAACTGTTTTTT.

The J gene is TRBJ1-2, the V gene TRBV19; D is ambiguous. In germline, CDR1 is LNHDA, CDR2 SQIVND (reference sequence). This CDR3 is built from 14 residues. Trimming shortened V by 2 bases and J by 3 bases, and 10 bases separated the two germline ends. In DNA form, the CDR3 reads TGTGCCAGTAGTATAATGCGAGGTGACTATGGCTACACCTTC. Translated, it gives CASSIMRGDYGYTF.

The chain links TRBV19 to TRBJ1-1, with D unresolved. The CDR3 covers 18 residues. Trimming removed 3 bases from V and 0 bases from J, with 20 bases in between. The germline gives CDR1 LNHDA, CDR2 SQIVND (reference sequence). The CDR3 reads CASSMSGWAPSMNTEAFF. CDR3 nucleotides: TGTGCCAGTAGTATGAGTGGATGGGCCCCCTCAATGAACACTGAAGCTTTCTTT.